The present TCR beta chain was sequenced within a study of CD8+CD57+ T cells in acquired aplastic anemia. At the level of the study: Sorted CD4+ and CD8+ cells gave an average of about 3 ug of DNA. Where healthy donors were concerned, CD4+ cells averaged around 9.9 million reads. Overall study findings and caveats: The number of CD8+ CDR3 sequences shared by patients and controls was around 30.

The V gene's germline CDR1 is SGHTA and CDR2 FQGTGA. CDR3 length: 14 residues. Trimming cost V 5 bases and J 2 bases; bases outside gene matches: 6. This clonotype turned up a few times. Its antigen remains unknown. Genomic DNA provided the template from which TCR beta VDJ and CDR3 profiles were obtained. TCRdb itself ran the reads through MiXCR, one entry per CDR3 protein. This sample has 98,000 or so distinct CDR3 sequences, with 40% to 65% found just once. This TCR was sampled from a human donor in good health, serving as a control. V is TRBV7-3 and J is TRBJ2-7; 7 bases line up with TRBD1. The sequenced sample consisted of sorted CD4+, CD8+, or CD8+CD57+ T cells (not recorded which) from PBMCs. The CDR3 sequence is CASSDQTGTYEQYF. The CDR3 coding sequence is TGTGCCAGCAGCGACCAGACAGGGACCTACGAGCAGTACTTC.